The rows below give T cell receptor beta chains drawn from one sample of a study of T cells in Graves' hyperthyroidism and ophthalmopathy. TCRdb reprocessed the multiplex PCR reads with MiXCR, giving one entry per CDR3 protein. Here the sample spans over 300,000 distinct CDR3 sequences, about 14% being singletons. Source material: blood. The source of these receptors is a woman aged 55-69 years with Graves' hyperthyroidism. Both conserved end residues are part of each CDR3. A D gene is named only where the DNA matches it firmly. For some rows the clone size is stated as once, few or many, or as a class when expanded; others skip it.

d_call,j_call,clone_size,v_call,cdr3_nt,cdr3_aa
NA,TRBJ2-5,many,TRBV11-2,TGTGCCAGCAGACTATCCCGGAGCGCTCAAGAGACCCAGTACTTC,CASRLSRSAQETQYF
TRBD1,TRBJ2-1,many,TRBV7-2,TGTGCCAGCAGCTTAGGGGGACAGACATACAATGAGCAGTTCTTC,CASSLGGQTYNEQFF
NA,TRBJ2-1,NA,TRBV24-1,TGTGCCACCAGTGAAGCCGGTGTTCGGGTGGAGTTCTTC,CATSEAGVRVEFF
NA,TRBJ1-5,many,TRBV5-5,TGTGCCAGCAGCCCCAGGGAGCAGCCCCAGCATTTT,CASSPREQPQHF
NA,TRBJ2-1,many,TRBV11-2,TGTGCCAGCAGCTCCGGGACTTATAGTGAGCAGTTCTTC,CASSSGTYSEQFF
TRBD2,TRBJ2-1,many,TRBV6-1,TGTGCCAGCAGTCCTCCCCTCGGGACTAGCGGGAGGGTCGCCTACAATGAGCAGTTCTTC,CASSPPLGTSGRVAYNEQFF
NA,TRBJ1-3,many,TRBV7-9,TGTGCCAGCTCGCGGTCGGCCTCTGGAAACACCATATATTTT,CASSRSASGNTIYF
TRBD2,TRBJ2-1,few,TRBV4-1,TGCGCCAGCAGCCAAGTGGGGACTAGCGGGGCTTACAATGAGCAGTTCTTC,CASSQVGTSGAYNEQFF
NA,TRBJ2-5,many,TRBV10-3,TGTGCCATCAGTGAGTCGGGGAGCCAAGAGACCCAGTACTTC,CAISESGSQETQYF
NA,TRBJ2-7,many,TRBV7-3,TGTGCCAGCAGCTTAACAGGCGGAAACTCCTACGAGCAGTACTTC,CASSLTGGNSYEQYF
TRBD1,TRBJ2-5,NA,TRBV5-4,TGTGCCAGCAGCCGAGGACAGGGCCCATGGGAGACCCAGTACTTC,CASSRGQGPWETQYF
NA,TRBJ1-2,NA,TRBV5-4,TGTGCCAGCAGCTGGACCCGTAACTATGGCTACACCTTC,CASSWTRNYGYTF
NA,TRBJ2-2,NA,TRBV7-2,TGTGCCAGCAGCCCCCGGGTAGGGAGCACCGGGGAGCTGTTTTTT,CASSPRVGSTGELFF
NA,TRBJ1-5,many,TRBV2,TGTGCCAGCGTTCCTGAACGAGGGAATCAGCCCCAGCATTTT,CASVPERGNQPQHF